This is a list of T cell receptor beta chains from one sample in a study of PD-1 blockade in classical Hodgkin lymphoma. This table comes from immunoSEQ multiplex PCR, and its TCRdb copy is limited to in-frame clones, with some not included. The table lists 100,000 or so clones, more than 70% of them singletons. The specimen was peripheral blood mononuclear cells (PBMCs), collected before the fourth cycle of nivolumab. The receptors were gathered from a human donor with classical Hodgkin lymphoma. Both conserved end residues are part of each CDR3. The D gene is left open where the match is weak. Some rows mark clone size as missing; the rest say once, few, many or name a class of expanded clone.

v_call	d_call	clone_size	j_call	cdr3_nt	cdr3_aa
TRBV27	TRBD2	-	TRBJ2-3	TGTGCCAGCAGCCATCGACTAGCGGGACCAGATACGCAGTATTTT	CASSHRLAGPDTQYF
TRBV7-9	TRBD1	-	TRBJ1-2	TGTGCCAGCAGCCAAAGTCCCGGGACAGGGTATGGCTACACCTTC	CASSQSPGTGYGYTF
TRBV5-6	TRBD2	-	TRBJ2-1	TGTGCCAGCCCCCCATTTCCCAGCGGGAGGTCCTCCTACAATGAGCAGTTCTTC	CASPPFPSGRSSYNEQFF
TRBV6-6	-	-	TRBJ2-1	TGTGCCAGCAGTTACCTCGGGAACCGCAATGAGCAGTTCTTC	CASSYLGNRNEQFF
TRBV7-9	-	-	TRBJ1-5	TGTGCCAGCAGCTTAGTGGGGCAGGGTGGCAATCAGCCCCAGCATTTT	CASSLVGQGGNQPQHF
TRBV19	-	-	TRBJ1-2	TGTGCCAGTAGTATACTGGGGATGGATGGCTACACCTTC	CASSILGMDGYTF
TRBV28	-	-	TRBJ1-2	TGTGCCAGCAGCAGGAACTATGGCTACACCTTC	CASSRNYGYTF
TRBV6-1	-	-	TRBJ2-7	TGTGCCAGCAGTGCTAGAAACTACGAGCAGTACTTC	CASSARNYEQYF
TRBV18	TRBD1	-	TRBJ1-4	TGTGCCAGCTCACCTCGACAGGGCTCGTCGATTGGAGAACTGTTTTTT	CASSPRQGSSIGELFF
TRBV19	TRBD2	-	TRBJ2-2	TGTGCCAGTAGTATAGTCGGCGTAAGCGGGAGGAACACCGGGGAGCTGTTTTTT	CASSIVGVSGRNTGELFF
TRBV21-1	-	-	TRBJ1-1	TGTGCCAGCAGCAAACGGCTCCTCCTAGGGGAGGTGGACACTGAAGCTTTCTTT	CASSKRLLLGEVDTEAFF
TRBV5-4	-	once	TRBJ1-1	TGTGCCAGCAGCTTGGCTGGGGAGAACACTGAAGCTTTCTTT	CASSLAGENTEAFF
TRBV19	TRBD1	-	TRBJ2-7	TGTGCCAGTAGTATCGGGACAGACACCTACGAGCAGTACTTC	CASSIGTDTYEQYF
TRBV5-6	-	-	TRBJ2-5	TGTGCCAGCAACAGGGGGAGGGTAGAGACCCAGTACTTC	CASNRGRVETQYF
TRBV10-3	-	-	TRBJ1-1	TGTGCCATCAGTGTAGGTACGGGGAGCACTGAAGCTTTCTTT	CAISVGTGSTEAFF
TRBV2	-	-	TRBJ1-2	TGTGCCAGCAGTAGCTATACAGAAAACTATGGCTACACCTTC	CASSSYTENYGYTF
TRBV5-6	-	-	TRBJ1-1	TGTGCCAGCAGCTTGTCGGCCTGGGCGCCCACTGAAGCTTTCTTT	CASSLSAWAPTEAFF
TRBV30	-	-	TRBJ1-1	TGTGCCTGCGGGGAGAACACTGAAGCTTTCTTT	CACGENTEAFF
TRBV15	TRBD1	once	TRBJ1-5	TGTGCCACCAGCAGAGGCCGGACAGGAAGCAATCAGCCCCAGCATTTT	CATSRGRTGSNQPQHF
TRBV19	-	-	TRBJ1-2	TGTGCCAGTAGTATAGGTCGGGACACCGGAGGGGGTGGCTACACCTTC	CASSIGRDTGGGGYTF
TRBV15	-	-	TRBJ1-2	TGTGCCACCAGCAGAGATGGAGACGGAGGGCCCCCTCTGGCAGCGAGATATGGCTACACCTTC	CATSRDGDGGPPLAARYGYTF
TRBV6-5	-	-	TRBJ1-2	TGTGCCAGCAGACTCACAGGGTATGGCTACACCTTC	CASRLTGYGYTF
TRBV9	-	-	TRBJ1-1	TGTGCCAGCAGCGTATCCCCCATTACTGAAGCTTTCTTT	CASSVSPITEAFF
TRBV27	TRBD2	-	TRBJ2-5	TGTGCCAGCAGTTTATGGGACGGGGGGTTGGAGACCCAGTACTTC	CASSLWDGGLETQYF